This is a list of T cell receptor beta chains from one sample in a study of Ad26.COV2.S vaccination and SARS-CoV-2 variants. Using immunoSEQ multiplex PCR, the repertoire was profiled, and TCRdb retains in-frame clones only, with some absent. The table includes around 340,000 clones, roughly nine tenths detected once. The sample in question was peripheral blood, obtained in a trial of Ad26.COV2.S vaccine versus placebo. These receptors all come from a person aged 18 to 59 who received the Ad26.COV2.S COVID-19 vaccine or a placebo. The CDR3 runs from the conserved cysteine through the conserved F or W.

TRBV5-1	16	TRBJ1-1	CASSPGQGGLYTEAFF
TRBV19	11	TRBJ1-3	CASSMRNTIYF
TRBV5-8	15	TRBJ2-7	CASSLATDRVDEQYF
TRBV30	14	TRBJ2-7	CAWRLRGGVGEQYF
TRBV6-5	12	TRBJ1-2	CASSYGGYGYTF
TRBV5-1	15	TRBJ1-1	CASSLESQWNTEAFF
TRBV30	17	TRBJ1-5	CAWSGQGAYGTNQPQHF
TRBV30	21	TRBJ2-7	CAWSVISSGGLAVKSSYEQYF
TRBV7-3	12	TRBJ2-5	CASSSNGETQYF
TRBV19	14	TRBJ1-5	CASRRRLSNQPQHF
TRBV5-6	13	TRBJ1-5	CASSRGQDQPQHF
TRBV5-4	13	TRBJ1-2	CASSFDSNYGYTF
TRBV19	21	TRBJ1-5	CASSIDGVSSGTGDPRQPQHF
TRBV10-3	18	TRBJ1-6	CAIRSTLGQGAGNSPLHF
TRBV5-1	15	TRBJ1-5	CASSLNQGGSEPQHF
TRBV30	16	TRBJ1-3	CAWLTGDRGFRNTIYF
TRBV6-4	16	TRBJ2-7	CASRGGRDDYNHEQYF
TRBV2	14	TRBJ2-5	CASSVTRGGATQYF
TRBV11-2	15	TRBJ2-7	CASSLAPDRVYEQYF
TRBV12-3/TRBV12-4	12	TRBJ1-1	CASKTAGAEAFF
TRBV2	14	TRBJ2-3	CASRGQYSTDTQYF
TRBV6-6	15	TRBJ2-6	CASSYSMPKANVLTF
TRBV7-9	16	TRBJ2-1	CASRQVLKGPTNEQFF
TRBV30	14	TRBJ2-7	CACIPGTGINEQYF
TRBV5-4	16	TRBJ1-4	CASSLASRDRGEKLFF